This T cell receptor beta chain was found in a study of control samples from healthy donors and cancer patients. V lost 2 bases and J lost 7, with 18 bases in between. Germline CDR1 MGHDK, CDR2 SYGVNS. There are 16 residues in the CDR3. Assay used: immunoSEQ multiplex PCR; TCRdb lists only in-frame clones, some missing. The sample comprises over 100,000 clones, 90% of which are singletons, and 2% to 3% rests with the top ten. Sequences were obtained from blood. This receptor was identified in a man aged 35 to 55 in good health. The rearrangement joins TRBV25-1 to TRBJ2-1; D tentatively reads TRBD1 or TRBD2 (5 bases each). CDR3 nucleotide sequence: TGTGCCAGCAGTGAAGGGACCCGAGAAAATTGGAATGAGCAGTTCTTC. This translates into CASSEGTRENWNEQFF.